The source of this T cell receptor (beta chain) is a study of identical twins. TCRdb itself ran the 5' RACE reads through MiXCR, one entry per CDR3 protein. The sample records 420,000 or so distinct CDR3 sequences, about a fifth being singletons. The length of the CDR3 is 17 residues. This clonotype was counted many times. This chain links TRBV21-1 with TRBJ1-1; TRBD1, the table's D call, was not compared with the DNA. TRBV21-1 is listed as a pseudogene. The sequencing input was naive T cells sorted from blood. This TCR was recovered from a man in his forties or fifties in good health. In DNA, the CDR3 is TGTGCCAGCAGCAAAACTGTAAGGACAGGACTGAACACTGAAGCTTTCTTT. This gives the protein CASSKTVRTGLNTEAFF.